The clone carrying this T cell receptor (beta chain) appeared many times. The sample originates from a study of T cells in Graves' hyperthyroidism and ophthalmopathy. It was RNA transcripts that yielded the amplified TCR beta CDR3 regions. The HTBI primer set served for first-round RT-PCR of the TCR CDR3. TCRdb called the multiplex PCR reads again in MiXCR, with one record for every CDR3 protein. Here the sample spans fewer than 900,000 distinct CDR3 sequences, 15% to 20% being singletons. Trimming removed 0 bases at V and 0 bases at J, with 17 bases between. This CDR3 has 18 residues. The germline gives CDR1 SGHVS, CDR2 FQNEAQ.

The specimen was blood. The clonotype comes from a woman in her forties or fifties with Graves' hyperthyroidism that later progressed to Graves' ophthalmopathy. This chain uses TRBV7-8 with TRBJ2-5; D unclear. The CDR3 DNA reads TGTGCCAGCAGCTTAGCGCTGAATACAGCAGTGTACCAAGAGACCCAGTACTTC. Residues: CASSLALNTAVYQETQYF. Full variable domain (rest looked up from reference TRBV7-8 and TRBJ2-5): GAGVSQSPRYKVAKRGQDVALRCDPISGHVSLFWYQQALGQGPEFLTYFQNEAQLDKSGLPSDRFFAERPEGSVSTLKIQRTQQEDSAVYLCASSLALNTAVYQETQYFGPGTRLLVL.